Here is one TCR beta chain with its context. The sample originates from a study of T cell responses to AZD1222 COVID-19 vaccine. Trimming removed 2 bases from V and 5 bases from J, with 6 bases in between. The CDR3 length is 11 residues. Germline CDR1 DFQATT, CDR2 SNEGSKA (reference sequence). The protocol was immunoSEQ multiplex PCR, while the TCRdb copy is restricted to in-frame clones and leaves out a portion. The sample carries around 120,000 clones, approximately 88% recorded once. The chain combines TRBV20-1 with TRBJ2-5, with D hard to call. The clonotype comes from an adult in good health. Sequenced material: peripheral blood, taken on day 0 of AZD1222 vaccination. The CDR3 loop is CSARSPETQYF. CDR3 in DNA: TGCAGTGCTAGAAGTCCGGAGACCCAGTACTTC.